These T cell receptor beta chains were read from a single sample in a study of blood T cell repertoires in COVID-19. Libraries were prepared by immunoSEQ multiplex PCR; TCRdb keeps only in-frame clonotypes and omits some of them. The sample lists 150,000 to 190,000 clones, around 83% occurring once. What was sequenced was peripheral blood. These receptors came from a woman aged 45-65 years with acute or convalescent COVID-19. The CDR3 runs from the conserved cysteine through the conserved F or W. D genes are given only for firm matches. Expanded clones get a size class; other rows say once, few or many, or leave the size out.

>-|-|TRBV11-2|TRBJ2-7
TGTGCCAGCAGCTTACAGGGCCTTCCCTCCTACGAGCAGTACTTC
CASSLQGLPSYEQYF
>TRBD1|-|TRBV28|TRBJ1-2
TGTGCCAGCGGAATTCAGACAGGGTCAGGGGGTGGCTACACCTTC
CASGIQTGSGGGYTF
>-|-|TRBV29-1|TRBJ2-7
TGCAGCGTTGACTTGACAGGCTACGAGCAGTACTTC
CSVDLTGYEQYF
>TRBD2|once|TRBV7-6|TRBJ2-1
TGTGCCAGCAGCTTAGTGGGACTAGCGGGAGGCTTGTACAATGAGCAGTTCTTC
CASSLVGLAGGLYNEQFF
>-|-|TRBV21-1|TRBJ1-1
TGTGCCAGCAGCAAAGAGGACAGGGATGGGAACACTGAAGCTTTCTTT
CASSKEDRDGNTEAFF
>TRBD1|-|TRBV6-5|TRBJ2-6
TGTGCCAGCAGGCCACAGGGGTCTGGGGCCAACGTCCTGACTTTC
CASRPQGSGANVLTF
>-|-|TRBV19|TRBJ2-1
TGTGCCAGTAGGGATAGGGGACTGAGGTGGTCCGAGCAGTTCTTC
CASRDRGLRWSEQFF
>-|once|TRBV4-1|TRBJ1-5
TGCGCCAGCAGCCAAGGGGGAGGGGGGCGACAGCCCCAGCATTTT
CASSQGGGGRQPQHF
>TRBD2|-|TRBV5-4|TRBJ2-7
TGTGCCAGCAGCTTGGGCTATGCGGGGACTAGCCCGCGGCGGGGCAACGAGCAGTACTTC
CASSLGYAGTSPRRGNEQYF
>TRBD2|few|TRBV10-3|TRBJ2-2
TGTGCCATCAGTGGAGCGGGAGGCACCGGGGAGCTGTTTTTT
CAISGAGGTGELFF
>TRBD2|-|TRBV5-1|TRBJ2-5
TGCGCCAGCAGCTTGGTCCTAGCGGGAGAAGAGACCCAGTACTTC
CASSLVLAGEETQYF
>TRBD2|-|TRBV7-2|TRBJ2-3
TGTGCCAGCACCCTAGCGGGAGGCACAGATACGCAGTATTTT
CASTLAGGTDTQYF
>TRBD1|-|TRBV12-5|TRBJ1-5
TGTGCTAGTGGTTTGGTACTCACAGGGGGTGGTCAGCCCCAGCATTTT
CASGLVLTGGGQPQHF
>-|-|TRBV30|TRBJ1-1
TGTGCCTGGAGTAGGGAGGGGGGCCTCACTGAAGCTTTCTTT
CAWSREGGLTEAFF
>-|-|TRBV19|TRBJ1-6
TGTGCCAGTCTTCCAGGCCTCTATATGAATTCACCCCTCCACTTT
CASLPGLYMNSPLHF
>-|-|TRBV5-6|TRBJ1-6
TGTGCCAGCAGCTTGGTAGGCGACAGCGATAATTCACCCCTCCACTTT
CASSLVGDSDNSPLHF
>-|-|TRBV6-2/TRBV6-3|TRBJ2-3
TGTGCCAGCAGTTCGGGAATAGATACGCAGTATTTT
CASSSGIDTQYF
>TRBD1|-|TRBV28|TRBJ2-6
TGTGCCAGCAGGGGACAGTACTTGAGCTCTGGGGCCAACGTCCTGACTTTC
CASRGQYLSSGANVLTF
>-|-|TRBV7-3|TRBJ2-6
TGTGCCAGCAGCGCCCCAGGGGCTGGGGCCAACGTCCTGACTTTC
CASSAPGAGANVLTF
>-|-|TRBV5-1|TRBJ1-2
TGCGCCAGCAGCTTTTCGACGGAGCTTAACTATGGCTACACCTTC
CASSFSTELNYGYTF
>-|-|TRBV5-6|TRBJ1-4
TGTGCCAGCACCTTGCTAGGTGGAACTAATGAAAAACTGTTTTTT
CASTLLGGTNEKLFF
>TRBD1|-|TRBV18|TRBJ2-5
TGTGCCAGCTCACCCGGACAGGCCGAGCAACAAGAGACCCAGTACTTC
CASSPGQAEQQETQYF
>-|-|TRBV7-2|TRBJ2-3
TGTGCCAGCAGCTTATCGGTCACAGATACGCAGTATTTT
CASSLSVTDTQYF
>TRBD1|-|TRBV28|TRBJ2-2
TGTGCCAGCAGCACGGGACAGGGTAACACCGGGGAGCTGTTTTTT
CASSTGQGNTGELFF
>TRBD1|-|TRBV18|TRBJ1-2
TGTGCCAGCTCACAGGGACAGGGAGATAACTATGGCTACACCTTC
CASSQGQGDNYGYTF
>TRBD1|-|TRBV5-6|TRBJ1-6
TGTGCCAGCAGCAGAGGACAGGGACCCCTTAATTCACCCCTCCACTTT
CASSRGQGPLNSPLHF
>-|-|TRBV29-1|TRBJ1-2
TGCAGCGTTGAACAGGACAAGGGAGGGGGCTATGGCTACACCTTC
CSVEQDKGGGYGYTF
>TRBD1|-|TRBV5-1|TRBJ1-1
TGCGCCAGCAGCAGGGCAGGGGGCTCGAGGACTGAAGCTTTCTTT
CASSRAGGSRTEAFF
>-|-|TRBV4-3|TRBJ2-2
TGCGCCAGCAGCCAAGATATGAACACCGGGGAGCTGTTTTTT
CASSQDMNTGELFF
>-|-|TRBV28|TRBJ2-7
TGTGCCAGCAGTTCCCCCCCTAGCGCAAGCTCCTACGAGCAGTACTTC
CASSSPPSASSYEQYF
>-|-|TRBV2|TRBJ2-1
TGTGCCAGCAAGCCGTGGCAGGGAAACAATGAGCAGTTCTTC
CASKPWQGNNEQFF
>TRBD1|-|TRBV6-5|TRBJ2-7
TGTGCCAGCAGTTACTCAGGGGGCGGCTCCTACGAGCAGTACTTC
CASSYSGGGSYEQYF
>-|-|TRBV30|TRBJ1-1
TGTGCCTGGAGTCGGGGTCTCGGGAACGCTTTCTTT
CAWSRGLGNAFF
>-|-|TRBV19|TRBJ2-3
TGTGCCACCAGGGACTTGGCTAGCACAGATACGCAGTATTTT
CATRDLASTDTQYF
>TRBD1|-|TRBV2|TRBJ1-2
TGTGCCAGGGGAACAGGGGAGAACTATGGCTACACCTTC
CARGTGENYGYTF
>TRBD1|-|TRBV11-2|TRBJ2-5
TGTGCCAGCAGCTTAGGGCCACAGGGGATCAAAGAGACCCAGTACTTC
CASSLGPQGIKETQYF
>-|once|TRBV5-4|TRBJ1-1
TGTGCCAGCAGCTTGAGGTCTGCGGGCAGCGACATTGAAGCTTTCTTT
CASSLRSAGSDIEAFF
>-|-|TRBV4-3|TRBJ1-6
TGCGCCAGCAGCCAAGAGGAGAATTCACCCCTCCACTTT
CASSQEENSPLHF
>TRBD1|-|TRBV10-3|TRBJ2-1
TGTGCCATCAAGATTAGACAGGGGGCGAACGAGCAGTTCTTC
CAIKIRQGANEQFF
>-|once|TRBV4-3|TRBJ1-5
TGCGCCAGCAGCCAAGCTACAGGGACCAATCAGCCCCAGCATTTT
CASSQATGTNQPQHF
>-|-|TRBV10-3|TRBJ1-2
TGTGCCATCAGGCCAGGTACAGCTAACTATGGCTACACCTTC
CAIRPGTANYGYTF
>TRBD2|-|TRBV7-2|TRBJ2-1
TGTGCCAGCAGCGCAACTAGCGGTTCTAATGAGCAGTTCTTC
CASSATSGSNEQFF
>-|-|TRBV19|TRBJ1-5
TGTGCCAGTAGCCGACAGGATCCTAGCAATCAGCCCCAGCATTTT
CASSRQDPSNQPQHF
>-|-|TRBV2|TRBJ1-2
TGTGCCAGCAGGGACACTCCTAACTATGGCTACACCTTC
CASRDTPNYGYTF
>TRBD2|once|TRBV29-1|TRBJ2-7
TGCAGCGCATATGGCGGGAGCACTTACGAGCAGTACTTC
CSAYGGSTYEQYF
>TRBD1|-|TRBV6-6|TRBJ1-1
TGTGCCAGCAGACCAACCGGGACAGGGACGAGTGAAGCTTTCTTT
CASRPTGTGTSEAFF
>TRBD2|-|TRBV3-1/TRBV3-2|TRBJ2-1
TGTGCCAGCAGCCCCCCCAAGGAGCGGGAGGTCCACAATGAGCAGTTCTTC
CASSPPKEREVHNEQFF
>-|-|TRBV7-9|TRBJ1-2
TGTGCCAGCAGCTTATCTCGGTATGGCTACACCTTC
CASSLSRYGYTF
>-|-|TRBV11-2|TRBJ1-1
TGTGCCAGCAGCTTAGCAGTTAACACTGAAGCTTTCTTT
CASSLAVNTEAFF
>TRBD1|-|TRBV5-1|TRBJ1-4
TGCGCCAGCAGCTTGCGACAGGGCGGTAATGAAAAACTGTTTTTT
CASSLRQGGNEKLFF
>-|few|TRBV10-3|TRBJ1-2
TGTGCCATCAGTGAGTCCGGGGGGAGAAGGGGTAATGGCTACACCTTC
CAISESGGRRGNGYTF
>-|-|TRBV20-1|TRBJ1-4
TGCAGTGCCAGTGGCCAGGGAGGGGTAAAACTGTTTTTT
CSASGQGGVKLFF